One sample yielded the 17 T cell receptor beta chains listed below, sequenced in a study of identical twins. Each CDR3 protein gets one entry after TCRdb re-called the 5' RACE reads with MiXCR. The sample holds approximately 700,000 distinct CDR3 sequences, 18% seen once. The sample was also reused in another study, on T cells expressing NK-cell markers.

Sequences were obtained from PBMCs. All receptors come from a woman under 30 in good health.

This clonotype was recorded a few times. The chain combines TRBV12-3 or TRBV12-4 with TRBJ1-2, with unresolved D. The CDR3 runs to 14 residues. Between the trimmed V and J ends, which lost 6 bases and 3 bases, there was a span of 14 bases. The CDR3 DNA is TGTGCCAGCAGCAATGGGCCGGACTACTATGGCTACACCTTC. It translates to CASSNGPDYYGYTF.

In its sample, this clonotype was seen a few times. The J gene is TRBJ1-6, the V gene TRBV2, with D possibly TRBD1 on 5 matching bases. The CDR3 contains 12 residues. Deletions cut 8 bases from V and 9 bases from J, with 11 bases between. Germline CDR1 reads SNHLY; CDR2 reads FYNNEI. CDR3: CASFGGGSPLHF. The CDR3 region has the DNA TGTGCCAGCTTTGGGGGGGGTTCACCCCTCCACTTT.

The chain uses TRBV9 and TRBJ2-1; D may be TRBD1 (6 bases). With 0 bases removed from V and 6 bases from J, the gap between germline ends came to 7 bases. Germline V gene data show CDR1 as SGDLS and CDR2 as YYNGEE. The CDR3 loop spans 13 amino acids. Here the CDR3 reads CASSVVQGNEQFF. In nucleotides, the CDR3 is TGTGCCAGCAGCGTAGTACAGGGCAATGAGCAGTTCTTC. The variable domain in full, completed from reference TRBV9 and TRBJ2-1, reads DSGVTQTPKHLITATGQRVTLRCSPRSGDLSVYWYQQSLDQGLQFLIQYYNGEERAKGNILERFSAQQFPDLHSELNLSSLELGDSALYFCASSVVQGNEQFFGPGTRLTVL.

This clonotype was detected only a few times. The chain links TRBV14 to TRBJ2-1, with TRBD1 identical over 11 bases. The CDR3 covers 16 residues. Trimming took 4 bases from V and 6 from J; bases not matched to a gene: 8. Germline lookup yields CDR1 SGHDN and CDR2 FVKESK. The CDR3 region has the DNA TGTGCCAGCAGCCTGTTACCGGGACAGGGGGTCAATGAGCAGTTCTTC. Amino acids: CASSLLPGQGVNEQFF.

The CDR3 region has the DNA TGTGCCACCAGCAGAGGCAGTACGCAGTATTTT. Translation gives CATSRGSTQYF. The chain links TRBV15 to TRBJ2-3; D is unresolved. The ends were cut back, 1 base at V and 8 bases at J, with 4 bases in the middle. The CDR3 is made up of 11 amino acids. Looked up from germline, CDR1 is LNHNV and CDR2 is YYDKDF (reference sequence).

V and J are TRBV11-1 and TRBJ2-3; 8 bases align to TRBD2. The CDR3 spans 18 residues. Germline values: CDR1 SGHAT, CDR2 FQDESV (reference sequence). V was pared by 2 bases and J by 4 bases, with 14 bases of the junction left unmatched. The CDR3 spells CASSLTVVSGRASDTQYF. CDR3 DNA sequence: TGTGCCAGCAGCTTAACGGTGGTCAGCGGGAGAGCCTCAGATACGCAGTATTTT.

This clonotype appeared a few times. CDR3 sequence reads: CSAGPGRQPDTQYF. The CDR3 DNA follows: TGCAGTGCTGGACCAGGCCGGCAACCAGATACGCAGTATTTT. The chain recombines TRBV20-1 with TRBJ2-3; D gene uncertain. Germline CDR1 and CDR2: DFQATT and SNEGSKA (reference sequence). This CDR3 contains 14 residues. V lost 5 bases and J lost 4, with 16 bases in between.

Ten or more counts support this clonotype. This sequence joins TRBV20-1 and TRBJ2-7; D possibly matches TRBD1 or TRBD2 (5 bases each). The CDR3 covers 16 residues. Germline lookup yields CDR1 DFQATT and CDR2 SNEGSKA (reference sequence). Trimming pared 4 bases from V and 0 bases from J, leaving 19 bases between. CDR3 DNA: TGCAGTGCTACCTACCCGGGGCAGGTGAGCTCCTACGAGCAGTACTTC. Amino acids: CSATYPGQVSSYEQYF.

The V call is TRBV7-2, the J call TRBJ2-3; no clear D. CDR1 is SGHTA and CDR2 is FQGNSA in the germline V gene. This CDR3 has 13 amino acids. V lost 4 bases, J lost 5 bases, and 10 bases lay in between. For the CDR3, the DNA is TGTGCCAGCAGCTACTCTCCGGAAGATACGCAGTATTTT. Translating it yields CASSYSPEDTQYF.

V and J are TRBV5-1 and TRBJ1-4; 8 bases fit TRBD1. The CDR3 extends over 16 amino acids. Germline V gene lookup returns CDR1 SGHRS and CDR2 YFSETQ. V was pared by 0 bases and J by 7 bases, with 8 bases of the junction left unmatched. The CDR3 DNA sequence: TGCGCCAGCAGCTTGGCCCCAGGGGGCGCCGGTGAAAAACTGTTTTTT. This sequence encodes CASSLAPGGAGEKLFF.

This clonotype has a handful of counts. This sequence joins TRBV6-5 and TRBJ2-2, with D maybe TRBD2 (5 bases). Germline V gene sequence: CDR1 MNHEY, CDR2 SVGAGI. This CDR3 has 16 amino acids. Trimming took 0 bases from V and 4 from J, leaving 12 bases between them. DNA of the CDR3: TGTGCCAGCAGTTACTCGAGGGCACTACCCACCGGGGAGCTGTTTTTT. As protein: CASSYSRALPTGELFF.

This clonotype was picked up many times. This chain joins TRBV20-1 and TRBJ2-7, with D perhaps TRBD1 (5 bases). Trimming pared 8 bases from V and 6 bases from J, leaving 20 bases between. The CDR3 covers 13 residues. Per germline, CDR1 DFQATT and CDR2 SNEGSKA (reference sequence). CDR3 bases: TGCAGTACAGTGGGGCCGGCCAACTCCGAGCAGTACTTC. Protein product: CSTVGPANSEQYF.

This chain links TRBV6-2 or TRBV6-3 with TRBJ2-1; the match to TRBD2 covers 14 bases. The length of the CDR3 is 15 residues. V shed 7 bases and J 9 bases; nucleotides not matched to a gene: 8. CDR1 and CDR2 (germline): MNHEY, SVGEGT. The CDR3 reads CASTPGLAGVVEQFF. The CDR3 DNA is TGTGCCAGCACCCCGGGACTAGCGGGAGTGGTTGAGCAGTTCTTC.

This CDR3 reads CASSVGSRPTSGEQYF. The CDR3 bases are TGTGCCAGCAGCGTAGGTTCGAGACCGACTAGCGGGGAGCAGTACTTC. The J gene is TRBJ2-7, the V gene TRBV9, with 10 bases identical to TRBD2. Trimming removed 0 bases from V and 7 bases from J; junction bases left unmatched: 10. The CDR3 sequence is 16 residues long. Germline V CDR1 and CDR2: SGDLS, YYNGEE.

This chain links TRBV7-6 with TRBJ2-3; D gene unclear. The V gene lost 2 bases and the J gene lost 6 bases, with 6 bases spanning the gap. The CDR3 has 12 amino acids. Per the germline V gene, CDR1 is SGHVS and CDR2 is FNYEAQ. The CDR3 is CASSLIWDTQYF. CDR3 nucleotides: TGTGCCAGCAGCTTAATCTGGGATACGCAGTATTTT.

This sequence joins TRBV2 and TRBJ1-5, with D perhaps matching TRBD1 (5 bases). V lost 3 bases, J lost 6 bases, and 18 bases lay in between. From germline, CDR1 is SNHLY and CDR2 FYNNEI. The CDR3 is 16 amino acids. CDR3 nucleotide sequence: TGTGCCAGCAGTGAGGTTCGGTCCAGGGCTGCTCAGCCCCAGCATTTT. It encodes CASSEVRSRAAQPQHF. The full variable domain, completed using reference TRBV2 and TRBJ1-5, is EPEVTQTPSHQVTQMGQEVILRCVPISNHLYFYWYRQILGQKVEFLVSFYNNEISEKSEIFDDQFSVERPDGSNFTLKIRSTKLEDSAMYFCASSEVRSRAAQPQHFGDGTRLSIL.

In this sample, this clonotype turned up many times. V is TRBV20-1 and J is TRBJ2-3; D may be TRBD2 (6 bases). The CDR3 extends over 15 amino acids. From germline, CDR1 is DFQATT and CDR2 SNEGSKA (reference sequence). Trimming removed 1 base at V and 1 base at J, with 12 bases between. In nucleotides, the CDR3 is TGCAGTGCTAGAGCTGTACAGCGGGGCACAGATACGCAGTATTTT. Translating gives CSARAVQRGTDTQYF.